These 8 T cell receptor beta chains came from one sample sequenced in a study of cytomegalovirus exposure and HLA in healthy donors. PCR employed 60 Vbeta and 13 Jbeta primers. Sequencing was performed with immunoSEQ multiplex PCR; in TCRdb, only in-frame clones are kept and a portion is missing. The data contain fewer than 65,000 clones, more than 70% of them seen just once; the ten biggest clones take up around 1.5%. Sequencing was performed on PBMCs. These receptors came from a man aged 18 to 29 in good health and CMV-seronegative.

Written as DNA, the CDR3 is TGTGCCAGCAGCACTTCAGGAGATACGCAGTATTTT. It is translated as CASSTSGDTQYF. The chain links TRBV7-3 to TRBJ2-3; no definite D call. CDR3 size: 12 residues. Trimming stripped 5 bases from V and 5 bases from J, with 8 bases between. Germline V CDR1 and CDR2: SGHTA, FQGTGA.

In the case of this clone: A junction boundary mismatches the germline segment, possibly from a read error. The V gene is TRBV7-7, the J gene TRBJ2-1; D unresolved. Germline lookup yields CDR1 SSHAT and CDR2 FNYEAQ (reference sequence). The CDR3 consists of 13 residues. The CDR3 coding sequence is TGTGCTAGCAGCTTAGTCAGAAACAATGAGCAGTTCTTC. This encodes CASSLVRNNEQFF.

The CDR3: CATHGTADNSPLHF. For the CDR3, the DNA is TGTGCCACCCACGGGACAGCTGATAATTCACCCCTCCACTTT. The gene calls are TRBV2 and TRBJ1-6; 7 nucleotides line up with TRBD1. CDR1 and CDR2 (germline): SNHLY, FYNNEI. CDR3 length equals 14 residues. V lost 10 bases to trimming and J lost 5 bases; unmatched junction nucleotides: 8.

This clone was seen only a few times. V and J are TRBV18 and TRBJ1-1; D gene ambiguous. Germline V gene data show CDR1 as KGHSH and CDR2 as LQKENI. V lost 3 bases to trimming and J lost 4 bases, with 9 bases between them. There are 13 residues in the CDR3. DNA of the CDR3: TGTGCCAGCTCACCCTTGGCCTCCACTGAAGCTTTCTTT. The encoded protein is CASSPLASTEAFF.

This chain joins TRBV5-4 and TRBJ2-3, with 12 bases that match TRBD1. Looked up from germline, CDR1 is SGHNT and CDR2 is YYREEE (reference sequence). The J segment lost 2 bases and the V segment lost 4 bases, leaving 11 bases of the junction unmatched. There are 18 residues in the CDR3. CDR3 nucleotides: TGTGCCAGCAGCCCGAAAACCGGGACAGGGGGCATCACAGATACGCAGTATTTT. Translation gives CASSPKTGTGGITDTQYF.

The chain has TRBV10-3 and TRBJ2-5, with D perhaps TRBD2 (5 bases). V lost 7 bases, J lost 2 bases, and 8 bases lay in between. The germline gives CDR1 ENHRY, CDR2 SYGVKD. The CDR3 is 12 amino acids. CDR3 sequence (DNA): TGTGCCATCAACGGGGAACAAGAGACCCAGTACTTC. Its protein is CAINGEQETQYF.

V usage is TRBV4-1 and J usage is TRBJ1-4, with D possibly TRBD1 on 6 matching bases. V dropped 0 bases and J dropped 3 bases, with 11 bases sitting between them. Germline values: CDR1 MGHRA, CDR2 YSYEKL. This CDR3 has 16 amino acids. The CDR3 nucleotides read TGCGCCAGCAGCCAAGATGGGACACCGGCTAATGAAAAACTGTTTTTT. Protein sequence: CASSQDGTPANEKLFF.

The chain combines TRBV30 with TRBJ1-2, with D possibly being TRBD1 (5 bases). With 7 bases removed from V and 8 bases from J, the gap between germline ends came to 14 bases. The germline V gene has CDR1 GTSNPN and CDR2 SVGIG (reference sequence). This CDR3 spans 11 amino acids. The DNA of the CDR3 is TGTGCCTCCTATACAGGAGACGGCTACACCTTC. It translates to CASYTGDGYTF. Drawing the rest from reference TRBV30 and TRBJ1-2, the complete variable domain is SQTIHQWPATLVQPVGSPLSLECTVEGTSNPNLYWYRQAAGRGLQLLFYSVGIGQISSEVPQNLSASRPQDRQFILSSKKLLLSDSGFYLCASYTGDGYTFGSGTRLTVV.